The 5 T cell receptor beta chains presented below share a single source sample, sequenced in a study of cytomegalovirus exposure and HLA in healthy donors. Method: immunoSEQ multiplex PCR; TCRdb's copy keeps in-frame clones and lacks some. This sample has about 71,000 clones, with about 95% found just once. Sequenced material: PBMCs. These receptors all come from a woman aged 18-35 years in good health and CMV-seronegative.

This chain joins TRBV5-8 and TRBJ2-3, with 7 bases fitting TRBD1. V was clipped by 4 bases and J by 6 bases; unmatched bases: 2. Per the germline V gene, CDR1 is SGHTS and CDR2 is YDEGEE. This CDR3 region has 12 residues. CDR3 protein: CASSGTADTQYF. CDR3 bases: TGTGCCAGCAGCGGGACAGCTGATACGCAGTATTTT. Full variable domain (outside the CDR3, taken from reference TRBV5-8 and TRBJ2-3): EAGVTQSPTHLIKTRGQQATLRCSPISGHTSVYWYQQALGLGLQFLLWYDEGEERNRGNFPPRFSGRQFPNYSSELNVNALELEDSALYLCASSGTADTQYFGPGTRLTVL.

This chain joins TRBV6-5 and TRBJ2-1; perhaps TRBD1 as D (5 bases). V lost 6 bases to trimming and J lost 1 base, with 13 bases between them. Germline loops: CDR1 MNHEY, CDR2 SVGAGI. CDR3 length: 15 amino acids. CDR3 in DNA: TGTGCCAGCAGGAAGGACACTGGTTCCTACAATGAGCAGTTCTTC. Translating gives CASRKDTGSYNEQFF.

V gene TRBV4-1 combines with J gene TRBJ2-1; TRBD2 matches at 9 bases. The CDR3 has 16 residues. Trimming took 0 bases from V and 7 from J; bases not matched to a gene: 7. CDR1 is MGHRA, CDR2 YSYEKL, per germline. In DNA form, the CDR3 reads TGCGCCAGCAGCCAAGAGGGCGCTAGCGGGACTAATGAGCAGTTCTTC. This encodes CASSQEGASGTNEQFF.

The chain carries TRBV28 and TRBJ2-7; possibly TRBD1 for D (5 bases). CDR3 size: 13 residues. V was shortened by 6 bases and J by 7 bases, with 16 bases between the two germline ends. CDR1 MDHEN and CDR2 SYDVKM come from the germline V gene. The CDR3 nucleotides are TGTGCCAGCAGCCTGACAGAGATCGGGGAGCAGTACTTC. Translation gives CASSLTEIGEQYF. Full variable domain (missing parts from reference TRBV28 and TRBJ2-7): DVKVTQSSRYLVKRTGEKVFLECVQDMDHENMFWYRQDPGLGLRLIYFSYDVKMKEKGDIPEGYSVSREKKERFSLILESASTNQTSMYLCASSLTEIGEQYFGPGTRLTVT.

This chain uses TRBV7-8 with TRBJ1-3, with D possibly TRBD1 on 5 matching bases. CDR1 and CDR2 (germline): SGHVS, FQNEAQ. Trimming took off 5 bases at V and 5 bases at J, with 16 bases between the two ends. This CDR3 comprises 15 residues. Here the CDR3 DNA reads TGTGCCAGCAGCCCTAGGGACTTGAGTCGAAACACCATATATTTT. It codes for CASSPRDLSRNTIYF.